This TCR beta chain is from a study of shared clonotypes between healthy human individuals. Study-wide results and caveats: Blood was the sole source, and tissue repertoires probably differ. Rarefaction curves obtained for sorted subsets showed sequencing incomplete despite large depth. Memory subsets generally showed smaller estimated richness than naive subsets did.

As defined, naive CD8 cells were CD45RO-negative and positively selected for CCR7, with terminally differentiated effector memory CD45RA+ cells excluded. This clone occurred once. Its antigen is not known. The authors loaded about 200 ng DNA, tens of thousands of T cell genomes, into sorted-subset replicate PCRs. Sequencing used immunoSEQ multiplex PCR; TCRdb keeps in-frame clones, though not all of them. The data contain roughly 1,800,000 clones, about 95% of them singletons. What was sequenced was naive CD8+ T cells sorted from blood. This receptor was obtained from a man in his late teens or twenties in good health.

The CDR3 DNA follows: TGTGCCAGCAGGCCCACGGAACAGAACACCGGGGAGCTGTTTTTT. Its translation: CASRPTEQNTGELFF. The V call is TRBV7-9, the J call TRBJ2-2; D ambiguous. This CDR3 comprises 15 residues. V was pared by 6 bases and J by 1 base, with 12 bases between. Per the germline V gene, CDR1 is SEHNR and CDR2 is FQNEAQ (reference sequence). Using reference TRBV7-9 and TRBJ2-2 for the parts outside the CDR3, the full variable domain is DTGVSQNPRHKITKRGQNVTFRCDPISEHNRLYWYRQTLGQGPEFLTYFQNEAQLEKSRLLSDRFSAERPKGSFSTLEIQRTEQGDSAMYLCASRPTEQNTGELFFGEGSRLTVL.